These 15 T cell receptor beta chains were sequenced from one sample in a study of blood T cell repertoires in COVID-19. Only in-frame clones appear in the TCRdb table, and some are missing; sequencing was by immunoSEQ multiplex PCR. The table records approximately 270,000 clones, roughly nine tenths of them present only once. The sequenced material came from peripheral blood. The receptors were sampled from a man between 40 and 49 years old with active or convalescent COVID-19.

The chain recombines TRBV30 with TRBJ2-7, with 8 bases that match TRBD1. V was clipped by 2 bases and J by 5 bases; unmatched bases: 5. CDR3 size: 13 residues. Per the germline V gene, CDR1 is GTSNPN and CDR2 is SVGIG (reference sequence). CDR3 sequence: CAWSMDRADEQYF. CDR3 coding DNA: TGTGCCTGGAGTATGGACAGGGCCGACGAGCAGTACTTC.

The chain has TRBV5-4 and TRBJ2-1; TRBD1 is a possible D gene (6 bases). CDR1 and CDR2 from the germline V gene are SGHNT and YYREEE (reference sequence). The CDR3 spans 17 residues. With 4 bases removed from V and 5 bases from J, the gap between germline ends came to 22 bases. The CDR3 loop reads CASSNRALGASNNEQFF. The CDR3, as DNA: TGTGCCAGCAGCAACAGGGCCCTGGGGGCCTCAAACAATGAGCAGTTCTTC.

This clone was observed a handful of times. V gene TRBV27 combines with J gene TRBJ2-2; TRBD2 might be the D (5 bases). The CDR3 totals 16 residues. The ends were cut back, 6 bases at V and 3 bases at J, with 17 bases in the middle. Per the germline V gene, CDR1 is MNHEY and CDR2 is SMNVEV (reference sequence). In nucleotides, the CDR3 is TGTGCCAGCAGATCGTCGGTGAGAGGGTACACCGGGGAGCTGTTTTTT. Protein: CASRSSVRGYTGELFF.

The genes are TRBV9 and TRBJ2-2; 14 bases are a match to TRBD2. Germline trimming cut 2 bases from V and 5 bases from J; bases unmatched to any gene: 11. Germline V gives CDR1 SGDLS, CDR2 YYNGEE. This CDR3 region has 19 residues. CDR3 DNA sequence: TGTGCCAGCAGCGTGAGGGGACTAGCGGGAGTTGAGGGAACCGGGGAGCTGTTTTTT. This encodes CASSVRGLAGVEGTGELFF.

This clone was picked up one time. The chain is built from TRBV6-5 and TRBJ1-1, with D maybe TRBD1 (6 bases). CDR3 size: 16 residues. CDR1 is MNHEY and CDR2 is SVGAGI in the germline V gene. Trimming shortened V by 0 bases and J by 4 bases, and 15 bases separated the two germline ends. This chain's CDR3 is CASSYSLVGGPTEAFF. CDR3 DNA: TGTGCCAGCAGTTACTCGTTAGTAGGGGGACCCACTGAAGCTTTCTTT.

This clone was counted only a few times. The chain links TRBV5-1 to TRBJ1-1; 7 nucleotides agree with TRBD1. Trimming removed 7 bases from V and 0 bases from J; junction bases left unmatched: 9. CDR1 and CDR2 (germline): SGHRS, YFSETQ. The CDR3 sequence is 15 residues long. The CDR3 is CASLTGDRMNTEAFF. DNA for the CDR3: TGCGCCAGCCTTACAGGGGACCGAATGAACACTGAAGCTTTCTTT.

The chain joins TRBV6-2 or TRBV6-3 to TRBJ1-5; 8 nucleotides match TRBD1. V gave up 5 bases and J gave up 2 bases; unmatched junction bases: 2. This CDR3 has 14 residues. Germline V gene data show CDR1 as MNHEY and CDR2 as SVGEGT. CDR3 DNA sequence: TGTGCCAGCAGTCCGACAGGGGGCAATCAGCCCCAGCATTTT. It specifies CASSPTGGNQPQHF.

The chain has TRBV12-3 or TRBV12-4 and TRBJ2-1; 8 nucleotides match TRBD1. The CDR3 spans 13 residues. J lost 9 bases, V lost 5 bases, and 6 bases had no gene match. For the CDR3, the DNA is TGTGCCAGCAGTCGATCAGGGGGCGGTGAGCAGTTCTTC. It encodes CASSRSGGGEQFF.

The V gene is TRBV1, the J gene TRBJ2-5; no DNA check was done on the table's D call, TRBD2. TRBV1 is a recognized pseudogene. The CDR3 is 15 residues long. The CDR3 nucleotides read TGCACCAGCAGACAGATACCGGGACTAGGGGAGACCCAGTACTTC. It encodes CTSRQIPGLGETQYF.

This rearrangement joins TRBV24-1 to TRBJ1-1; 10 bases map to TRBD1. Germline loops: CDR1 KGHDR, CDR2 SFDVKD. Trimming at V came to 4 bases and at J to 4 bases, leaving 5 bases not matched to a gene. The CDR3 loop spans 15 amino acids. Here the CDR3 reads CATSDRTGGLTEAFF. CDR3 sequence (DNA): TGTGCCACCAGTGACCGGACAGGGGGACTCACTGAAGCTTTCTTT.

This clone has just one count. The J gene is TRBJ1-5, the V gene TRBV5-1; 9 nucleotides align to TRBD1. Germline-derived CDR1 and CDR2 are SGHRS and YFSETQ. With V trimmed by 3 bases and J by 6 bases, 4 bases remained unmatched. The CDR3 loop spans 14 amino acids. CDR3 residues: CASSSGGQGQPQHF. The CDR3 region has the DNA TGCGCCAGCAGCTCAGGGGGACAGGGTCAGCCCCAGCATTTT.

The V gene is TRBV27, the J gene TRBJ2-3; 8 bases are shared with TRBD1. J was trimmed by 3 bases and V by 4 bases; bases with no gene match: 15. The V gene's germline CDR1 is MNHEY and CDR2 SMNVEV (reference sequence). The CDR3 covers 18 residues. The CDR3 sequence is CASSSSPRRGRETDTQYF. CDR3 DNA sequence: TGTGCCAGCAGTTCGAGTCCGCGCAGGGGGCGTGAGACAGATACGCAGTATTTT.

The V call is TRBV27, the J call TRBJ1-5, with D uncertain. The CDR3 contains 17 residues. Looked up from germline, CDR1 is MNHEY and CDR2 is SMNVEV (reference sequence). The ends were cut back, 3 bases at V and 2 bases at J, with 17 bases in the middle. The CDR3 DNA follows: TGTGCCAGCAGTTTCTCTTACCGACCGACACGCAATCAGCCCCAGCATTTT. This translates into CASSFSYRPTRNQPQHF.

The chain uses TRBV29-1 and TRBJ1-2; D is ambiguous. Between the trimmed V and J ends, which lost 0 bases and 4 bases, there was a span of 12 bases. The V gene's germline CDR1 is SQVTM and CDR2 ANQGSEA. This CDR3 spans 14 amino acids. As DNA, the CDR3 is TGCAGCGTTGAAGAGGCAGAGGGTCGCTATGGCTACACCTTC. Its translation is CSVEEAEGRYGYTF.

Here the CDR3 DNA reads TGTGCCAGAAGCTCCCCAATCGGCGGGGCGCTGGATGGCTACACCTTC. This sequence encodes CARSSPIGGALDGYTF. The chain joins TRBV5-3 to TRBJ1-2; D possibly corresponds to TRBD1 (5 bases). TRBV5-3 is an ORF, with its function uncertain. Trimming removed 3 bases at V and 6 bases at J, with 21 bases between. This CDR3 has 16 residues.